The sequence of this T cell receptor (beta chain) was determined in a study of cytomegalovirus exposure and HLA in healthy donors. The CDR3 extends over 16 amino acids. Germline CDR1 and CDR2: SGHVS and FQNEAQ. V shed 0 bases and J shed 1 base, with 12 bases lying between them. PCR was performed using 60 Vbeta and 13 Jbeta primers. The assay was immunoSEQ multiplex PCR, and TCRdb's table has in-frame clones only and misses some. The sample carries under 200,000 clones, 80% to 90% recorded once. On this clone itself: The antigen remains undetermined.

Study-wide points: Compared with the roughly 730-donor mean, an Asian-associated ancestry cluster reportedly had fewer N-insertions, according to a later analysis. For presence/absence analyses, sequencing depth was assumed to be roughly uniform across donors. There was a cluster of highly shared sequence variants that was likely a sequencing artifact.

The sequence derives from a woman aged 18-35 years in good health and CMV-seronegative. What was sequenced was PBMCs. V and J are TRBV7-8 and TRBJ2-5; D is unresolved. CDR3 DNA sequence: TGTGCCAGCAGCTTAGCGGAGTTTGACTCCCAAGAGACCCAGTACTTC. Protein sequence: CASSLAEFDSQETQYF.